The 26 T cell receptor beta chains listed next were all sequenced from one sample in a study of PD-1 blockade in classical Hodgkin lymphoma. Every one of the patients relapsed after autologous stem cell transplantation (brentuximab vedotin exposure was variable). The table came from immunoSEQ multiplex PCR; TCRdb's copy has only in-frame clones and leaves some out. Among under 70,000 clones listed, 71% were seen once. The source material was peripheral blood mononuclear cells (PBMCs), sampled before the second cycle of nivolumab. These receptors all stem from a human donor with classical Hodgkin lymphoma.

The V gene is TRBV29-1, the J gene TRBJ1-4; D perhaps matches TRBD1 (6 bases). Germline CDR1 and CDR2: SQVTM and ANQGSEA. The V gene lost 5 bases and the J gene lost 6 bases, with 16 bases spanning the gap. CDR3 size: 14 residues. In DNA form, the CDR3 reads TGCAGCGTTTCGGAGGGGGGTCTGTATGAAAAACTGTTTTTT. Translating it yields CSVSEGGLYEKLFF. The complete variable domain, with remaining parts taken from reference TRBV29-1 and TRBJ1-4, reads SAVISQKPSRDICQRGTSLTIQCQVDSQVTMMFWYRQQPGQSLTLIATANQGSEATYESGFVIDKFPISRPNLTFSTLTVSNMSPEDSSIYLCSVSEGGLYEKLFFGSGTQLSVL.

At least ten counts were recorded for this clone. The gene calls are TRBV7-2 and TRBJ1-5; D gene ambiguous. Trimming removed 1 base at V and 0 bases at J, with 19 bases between. The CDR3 has 19 residues. Per germline, CDR1 SGHTA and CDR2 FQGNSA. In DNA form, the CDR3 reads TGTGCCAGCAGCTTAGTAGTTACCTGGCCTGTGGGTAGCAATCAGCCCCAGCATTTT. Translated: CASSLVVTWPVGSNQPQHF.

This clone occurred once. J is TRBJ2-1 and V is TRBV29-1; D is undetermined. The CDR3 extends over 14 amino acids. Trimming removed 0 bases at V and 9 bases at J, with 15 bases between. From germline, CDR1 is SQVTM and CDR2 ANQGSEA. The CDR3 sequence: CSVEDGGLSFEQFF. CDR3 bases: TGCAGCGTTGAAGACGGCGGATTATCCTTTGAGCAGTTCTTC.

The chain uses TRBV27 and TRBJ1-1, with 9 bases matching TRBD1. V lost 4 bases, J lost 4 bases, and 10 bases stayed unmatched. The CDR3 consists of 16 residues. Per germline, CDR1 MNHEY and CDR2 SMNVEV (reference sequence). In nucleotides, the CDR3 is TGTGCCAGCAGTTGGCGTGGGACAGGGCTAGGCACTGAAGCTTTCTTT. Encoded protein: CASSWRGTGLGTEAFF.

The chain uses TRBV9 and TRBJ2-5; no clear D gene. CDR3 size: 15 residues. Germline values: CDR1 SGDLS, CDR2 YYNGEE. Trimming took off 2 bases at V and 2 bases at J, with 13 bases between the two ends. CDR3: CASSVSAGKQETQYF. DNA for the CDR3: TGTGCCAGCAGCGTCTCGGCTGGGAAGCAAGAGACCCAGTACTTC. Filled out from reference TRBV9 and TRBJ2-5, the complete variable domain reads DSGVTQTPKHLITATGQRVTLRCSPRSGDLSVYWYQQSLDQGLQFLIQYYNGEERAKGNILERFSAQQFPDLHSELNLSSLELGDSALYFCASSVSAGKQETQYFGPGTRLLVL.

The chain uses TRBV6-5 and TRBJ2-2; maybe TRBD1 (5 bases). This CDR3 contains 14 residues. V was pared by 2 bases and J by 2 bases, with 6 bases between. Germline V gene lookup returns CDR1 MNHEY and CDR2 SVGAGI. The CDR3 here is CASSYGANTGELFF. The CDR3 bases are TGTGCCAGCAGTTACGGGGCAAACACCGGGGAGCTGTTTTTT.

The chain is built from TRBV6-5 and TRBJ2-5; 15 bases are a match to TRBD2. The CDR3 has 15 amino acids. V dropped 4 bases and J dropped 6; count of bases not matched to a gene: 3. CDR1 MNHEY and CDR2 SVGAGI come from the germline V gene. The DNA of the CDR3 is TGTGCCAGCAGTTCCGGGACTAGCGGGAGGAAGACCCAGTACTTC. Translated: CASSSGTSGRKTQYF.

The rearrangement uses TRBV10-3 and TRBJ1-1; D remains unclear. Germline V lookup: CDR1 ENHRY, CDR2 SYGVKD. The CDR3 loop spans 12 amino acids. Trimming cost V 3 bases and J 7 bases, with 9 bases left between them. This chain's CDR3 is CAISEHSYEAFF. The CDR3 DNA reads as TGTGCCATCAGTGAACACAGCTATGAAGCTTTCTTT.

The V gene is TRBV5-5, the J gene TRBJ1-1; D may be TRBD1 (5 bases). CDR1 and CDR2 from the germline V gene are SGHKS and YYEKEE (reference sequence). The CDR3 is 16 residues long. V gave up 0 bases and J gave up 1 base, with 13 bases separating them. CDR3: CASSLALGPPNTEAFF. CDR3 sequence (DNA): TGTGCCAGCAGCTTGGCCTTGGGACCCCCGAACACTGAAGCTTTCTTT.

The rearrangement links TRBV5-1 to TRBJ1-2, with 10 bases matching TRBD1. Germline V gene lookup returns CDR1 SGHRS and CDR2 YFSETQ. Trimming at V came to 4 bases and at J to 7 bases, leaving 10 bases not matched to a gene. The CDR3 has 15 amino acids. The CDR3 reads CASSPAGTGAAGYTF. CDR3 DNA sequence: TGCGCCAGCAGCCCTGCCGGGACAGGGGCTGCTGGCTACACCTTC.

This clone was seen ten or more times. The gene calls are TRBV10-3 and TRBJ2-7; the D is unclear. The germline V and J ends were trimmed by 0 bases and 6 bases, with 3 bases remaining between them. This CDR3 comprises 11 residues. Germline V gene lookup returns CDR1 ENHRY and CDR2 SYGVKD. The CDR3 region has the DNA TGTGCCATCAGTGAGTCGGTCGAGCAGTACTTC. The encoded protein is CAISESVEQYF.

The rearrangement joins TRBV7-9 to TRBJ2-1, with TRBD2 matching 7 bases. CDR3 length: 19 residues. CDR1 is SEHNR, CDR2 FQNEAQ, per germline (reference sequence). V gave up 5 bases and J gave up 4 bases; unmatched junction bases: 20. This CDR3 is CASSRFLRRAGDVYNEQFF. The CDR3 DNA follows: TGTGCCAGCAGCCGGTTTCTTCGCCGGGCGGGAGACGTTTACAATGAGCAGTTCTTC. Variable domain in full (rest from reference TRBV7-9 and TRBJ2-1): DTGVSQNPRHKITKRGQNVTFRCDPISEHNRLYWYRQTLGQGPEFLTYFQNEAQLEKSRLLSDRFSAERPKGSFSTLEIQRTEQGDSAMYLCASSRFLRRAGDVYNEQFFGPGTRLTVL.

The genes are TRBV4-1 and TRBJ2-3; no clear D. Trimming left V 2 bases short and J 4 bases short, with 19 bases between. Germline lookup yields CDR1 MGHRA and CDR2 YSYEKL. The CDR3 loop spans 17 amino acids. The CDR3 is CASSQLPIPSTPDTQYF. The CDR3 nucleotides read TGCGCCAGCAGCCAACTCCCGATCCCTTCGACCCCAGATACGCAGTATTTT.

The chain joins TRBV10-2 to TRBJ2-7; D is ambiguous. The CDR3 loop spans 14 amino acids. The germline V and J ends were trimmed by 2 bases and 0 bases, with 8 bases remaining between them. From germline, CDR1 is WSHSY and CDR2 SAAADI. The CDR3 loop is CASSERLSSYEQYF. The CDR3 DNA sequence: TGCGCCAGCAGTGAGCGGCTCTCCTCCTACGAGCAGTACTTC.

The V gene is TRBV28, the J gene TRBJ2-1, with a tentative D call TRBD1 (6 bases). Per the germline V gene, CDR1 is MDHEN and CDR2 is SYDVKM. V lost 7 bases, J lost 6 bases, and 16 bases lay in between. This CDR3 is 14 amino acids long. DNA for the CDR3: TGTGCCAGCAACCCCACAGGGCCCCTCAATGAGCAGTTCTTC. This gives the protein CASNPTGPLNEQFF.

This chain connects TRBV28 to TRBJ2-3, with D perhaps TRBD1 or TRBD2 (5 bases each). The V and J ends lost 7 bases and 2 bases respectively, with 22 bases between them. Germline lookup yields CDR1 MDHEN and CDR2 SYDVKM. CDR3 length: 17 amino acids. In DNA form, the CDR3 reads TGTGCCAGCACCCAGCTGAGGGGACGGACACACACAGATACGCAGTATTTT. It is translated as CASTQLRGRTHTDTQYF.

This chain connects TRBV9 to TRBJ2-7; 7 bases fit TRBD1. V was pared by 4 bases and J by 5 bases, with 9 bases of the junction left unmatched. The germline V gene has CDR1 SGDLS and CDR2 YYNGEE. The CDR3 has 14 residues. CDR3 nucleotide sequence: TGTGCCAGCAGCTCCCGGGACAGAAGGCACGAGCAGTACTTC. This gives the protein CASSSRDRRHEQYF. Based on the CDR3 plus reference TRBV9 and TRBJ2-7, the full variable domain is DSGVTQTPKHLITATGQRVTLRCSPRSGDLSVYWYQQSLDQGLQFLIQYYNGEERAKGNILERFSAQQFPDLHSELNLSSLELGDSALYFCASSSRDRRHEQYFGPGTRLTVT.

This clone was seen only a few times. The chain links TRBV5-1 to TRBJ1-2; D remains unclear. Germline CDR1 reads SGHRS; CDR2 reads YFSETQ. Between the trimmed V and J ends, which lost 1 base and 5 bases, there was a span of 15 bases. This CDR3 region has 15 residues. DNA of the CDR3: TGCGCCAGCAGCTTGTATGTCGGGAGTTCGTATGGCTACACCTTC. Its translation: CASSLYVGSSYGYTF.

This chain's CDR3 is CASSRLAGVSGSVGELFF. CDR3 DNA: TGTGCCAGCAGCCGACTAGCGGGAGTCTCGGGTAGCGTCGGGGAGCTGTTTTTT. The chain uses TRBV9 and TRBJ2-2; 12 bases are a match to TRBD2. Germline values: CDR1 SGDLS, CDR2 YYNGEE. V was clipped by 4 bases and J by 7 bases; unmatched bases: 14. The CDR3 loop spans 18 amino acids.

This rearrangement joins TRBV5-1 to TRBJ2-1; D is unclear. Germline V gene sequence: CDR1 SGHRS, CDR2 YFSETQ. The CDR3 covers 14 residues. The V end lost 4 bases, the J end lost 8 bases, and 16 bases lay between the germline ends. The CDR3 reads CASSPDPQTDEQFF. CDR3 nucleotides: TGCGCCAGCAGCCCCGACCCCCAAACGGATGAGCAGTTCTTC. Complete variable domain (other parts from reference TRBV5-1 and TRBJ2-1): KAGVTQTPRYLIKTRGQQVTLSCSPISGHRSVSWYQQTPGQGLQFLFEYFSETQRNKGNFPGRFSGRQFSNSRSEMNVSTLELGDSALYLCASSPDPQTDEQFFGPGTRLTVL.

The CDR3 DNA is TGCAGCGTTGCGGGATGGCAGGAAAACACTGAAGCTTTCTTT. Amino acid sequence: CSVAGWQENTEAFF. The chain couples TRBV29-1 to TRBJ1-1; unclear D gene. The CDR3 is made up of 14 amino acids. Germline CDR1 SQVTM, CDR2 ANQGSEA. V lost 4 bases and J 2 bases, leaving 14 bases between the germline ends.

This clone was seen just once. The chain is built from TRBV27 and TRBJ2-2, with D perhaps TRBD1 (6 bases). V lost 8 bases and J lost 2, with 9 bases in between. The CDR3 extends over 13 amino acids. The germline gives CDR1 MNHEY, CDR2 SMNVEV (reference sequence). CDR3 nucleotide sequence: TGTGCCAGCCGACAGGCAAACACCGGGGAGCTGTTTTTT. Protein: CASRQANTGELFF.

The chain's CDR3 is CASGPPGGALVSGGYTF. CDR3 bases: TGTGCTAGTGGTCCCCCCGGGGGCGCATTGGTCTCGGGGGGCTACACCTTC. This rearrangement joins TRBV12-5 to TRBJ1-2, with D perhaps matching TRBD1 (6 bases). Per germline, CDR1 LGHNT and CDR2 FRNRAP. Trimming took 5 bases from V and 8 from J, leaving 27 bases between them. The length of the CDR3 is 17 residues.

The chain has TRBV29-1 and TRBJ1-1; unclear D gene. In germline, CDR1 is SQVTM, CDR2 ANQGSEA. The CDR3 is 13 amino acids. Trimming cost V 4 bases and J 1 base, with 10 bases left between them. The CDR3: CSVGPIANTEAFF. Written as DNA, the CDR3 is TGCAGCGTTGGCCCAATAGCGAACACTGAAGCTTTCTTT.

The chain joins TRBV5-1 to TRBJ2-1, with 9 positions matching TRBD2. This CDR3 is built from 15 residues. The germline gives CDR1 SGHRS, CDR2 YFSETQ. J gave up 4 bases and V 4 bases, and 6 bases lay outside the gene matches. CDR3 DNA: TGCGCCAGCAGCCCCGGGGCGGGGGGGTACAATGAGCAGTTCTTC. Its translation is CASSPGAGGYNEQFF. The full variable domain, completed using reference TRBV5-1 and TRBJ2-1, is KAGVTQTPRYLIKTRGQQVTLSCSPISGHRSVSWYQQTPGQGLQFLFEYFSETQRNKGNFPGRFSGRQFSNSRSEMNVSTLELGDSALYLCASSPGAGGYNEQFFGPGTRLTVL.

This sequence joins TRBV18 and TRBJ2-2; D remains unclear. CDR1 is KGHSH, CDR2 LQKENI, per germline. V lost 1 base and J lost 1, with 4 bases in between. The CDR3 sequence is 14 residues long. The CDR3 sequence is CASSPLMNTGELFF. CDR3 in DNA: TGTGCCAGCTCACCACTCATGAACACCGGGGAGCTGTTTTTT.